Below are 6 T cell receptor beta chains sequenced from a single sample in a study of identical twins. MiXCR was run by TCRdb on the 5' RACE reads, yielding one entry per CDR3 protein. The table includes 500,000 to 550,000 distinct CDR3 sequences, less than 25% detected once. The same sample was also studied in work on T cells expressing NK-cell markers.

Sample: CD4+ T cells sorted from blood. The receptors were gathered from a woman younger than 35 in good health.

There are a few counts of this clonotype. The chain recombines TRBV7-2 with TRBJ2-7; 8 positions agree with TRBD2. The ends lost 1 base at V and 4 bases at J; junction bases unmatched: 9. The CDR3 has 16 residues. The germline V gene encodes CDR1 SGHTA and CDR2 FQGNSA. The CDR3 loop reads CASSLGFGTREYEQYF. Written as DNA, the CDR3 is TGTGCCAGCAGCTTAGGCTTTGGGACTAGGGAGTACGAGCAGTACTTC.

A remark on this clonotype: The germline gene is not matched at one end of the junction; a read error may be the cause. CDR3 sequence: CASSLADGRTYEQYF. The DNA for the CDR3 is TGTGCCAGCAGCCTAGCCGACGGGAGGACATACGAGCAGTACTTC. The rearrangement links TRBV7-2 to TRBJ2-7; 7 positions match TRBD2. The CDR3 extends over 15 amino acids. Per the germline V gene, CDR1 is SGHTA and CDR2 is FQGNSA.

V is TRBV12-3 or TRBV12-4 and J is TRBJ2-2, with 13 bases aligning to TRBD2. V was pared by 8 bases and J by 6 bases, with 3 bases of the junction left unmatched. The CDR3 loop spans 14 amino acids. DNA for the CDR3: TGTGCCAGCCGACTAGCGGGAGGTCCCGGGGAGCTGTTTTTT. Its translation is CASRLAGGPGELFF.

The chain links TRBV7-8 to TRBJ2-2, with D possibly matching TRBD2 (5 bases). V lost 5 bases, J lost 6 bases, and 7 bases lay in between. The CDR3 is 12 amino acids. Germline V CDR1 and CDR2: SGHVS, FQNEAQ. CDR3 residues: CASSEGPGELFF. Written as DNA, the CDR3 is TGTGCCAGCAGCGAGGGCCCCGGGGAGCTGTTTTTT.

In this sample, this clonotype turned up many times. V usage is TRBV29-1 and J usage is TRBJ2-3; TRBD2 matches at 7 bases. The CDR3 sequence is 13 residues long. Germline-derived CDR1 and CDR2 are SQVTM and ANQGSEA. The V and J ends lost 6 bases and 1 base, in that order; junction bases with no gene match: 4. CDR3 sequence reads: CSVGLGGTDTQYF. Written as DNA, the CDR3 is TGCAGCGTAGGACTAGGGGGCACAGATACGCAGTATTTT.

This clonotype occurred a few times. The V gene is TRBV20-1, the J gene TRBJ2-1; TRBD2 aligns across 10 bases. The CDR3 extends over 14 amino acids. J gave up 5 bases and V 5 bases, and 6 bases lay outside the gene matches. CDR1 DFQATT and CDR2 SNEGSKA come from the germline V gene (reference sequence). The CDR3 is CSADPLAGDNEQFF. CDR3 DNA: TGCAGTGCTGACCCGCTAGCGGGAGACAATGAGCAGTTCTTC.